Sequencing of this T cell receptor (beta chain) was carried out in a study of shared clonotypes between healthy human individuals. Using immunoSEQ multiplex PCR, the repertoire was profiled, and TCRdb retains in-frame clones only, with some absent. Of about 1.5 million clones in the sample, approximately 98% were seen once. Germline assignment: CDR1 SGDLS and CDR2 YYNGEE. CDR3 length: 16 amino acids. Unmatched junction bases numbered 8, after V lost 4 bases and J lost 4 bases. This TCR was recovered from a young man in good health. The sequenced sample was naive CD4+ T cells sorted from blood. Indicated subset: CD45RA+ positively selected. The J gene is TRBJ2-5, the V gene TRBV9; 12 bases agree with TRBD1. The CDR3 spells CASSRGPGQGAETQYF. The CDR3 nucleotides read TGTGCCAGCAGCCGTGGGCCGGGACAGGGGGCAGAGACCCAGTACTTC. The variable domain in full, with the rest retrieved from reference TRBV9 and TRBJ2-5, is DSGVTQTPKHLITATGQRVTLRCSPRSGDLSVYWYQQSLDQGLQFLIQYYNGEERAKGNILERFSAQQFPDLHSELNLSSLELGDSALYFCASSRGPGQGAETQYFGPGTRLLVL.